This TCR beta chain was identified during a study of blood T cell repertoires in COVID-19. The CDR3 spans 13 residues. V trimming: 2 bases; J trimming: 8 bases; junction bases outside the gene matches: 3. Germline CDR1 GTSNPN, CDR2 SVGIG (reference sequence). Assay used: immunoSEQ multiplex PCR; TCRdb lists only in-frame clones, some missing. Found here are approximately 70,000 clones, over 75% of them singletons; the top ten hold 5% to 5.5%. The chain uses TRBV30 and TRBJ1-6; 7 bases align to TRBD1. The sequence derives from a woman younger than 30 with acute or convalescent COVID-19. Sequenced material: peripheral blood. This CDR3 is CAWSYRGDSPLHF. CDR3 in DNA: TGTGCCTGGAGTTACAGGGGTGATTCACCCCTCCACTTT.